This T cell receptor beta chain was found in a study of technical replicates of blood from a handful of donors. Unmatched junction bases numbered 8, after V lost 5 bases and J lost 3 bases. Per germline, CDR1 KGHSH and CDR2 LQKENI. The CDR3 extends over 15 amino acids. Profiling relied on immunoSEQ multiplex PCR, and the TCRdb table lists in-frame clones only, not all of them. This table holds about 73,000 clones, around 93% found once. The source is a human donor in good health. The chain uses TRBV18 and TRBJ1-2; 8 positions match TRBD1. Sequenced input: T cells isolated from PBMCs. The CDR3 loop is CASSESDRAYYGYTF. Here the CDR3 DNA reads TGTGCCAGCTCAGAATCGGACAGGGCCTACTATGGCTACACCTTC.